The 18 T cell receptor beta chains given below trace back to one sample, sequenced in a study of cytomegalovirus exposure and HLA in healthy donors. Method: immunoSEQ multiplex PCR; TCRdb's copy keeps in-frame clones and lacks some. The table has approximately 97,000 clones, less than 95% seen once. The material sequenced was PBMCs. The source of these receptors is a woman under 30 in good health and CMV-seronegative.

V gene TRBV12-5 combines with J gene TRBJ2-7; possible D gene TRBD1, 5 bases. This CDR3 spans 14 amino acids. The V end was cut by 5 bases, the J end by 3 bases, with 14 bases between. From germline, CDR1 is LGHNT and CDR2 FRNRAP. The CDR3 DNA reads as TGTGCTAGTGGTGACATGGACACGTTCTACGAGCAGTACTTC. This gives the protein CASGDMDTFYEQYF.

The rearrangement uses TRBV7-2 and TRBJ2-5; the match to TRBD2 covers 8 bases. Germline loops: CDR1 SGHTA, CDR2 FQGNSA. After removal of 1 base from V and 7 bases from J, the junction contained 5 bases not matched to a gene. The CDR3 spans 14 residues. CDR3 amino acids: CASSLGGGQGTQYF. The CDR3 bases are TGTGCCAGCAGCTTAGGCGGGGGGCAGGGGACCCAGTACTTC.

CDR3 sequence reads: CASSQGLLRGSSGANVLTF. CDR3 DNA sequence: TGTGCCAGCAGCCAAGGACTATTAAGAGGGAGCTCTGGGGCCAACGTCCTGACTTTC. This chain uses TRBV4-2 with TRBJ2-6, with TRBD2 as a possible D gene (5 bases). The CDR3 extends over 19 amino acids. Looked up from germline, CDR1 is LGHNA and CDR2 is YNFKEQ. Trimming pared 1 base from V and 0 bases from J, leaving 16 bases between.

The chain uses TRBV4-2 and TRBJ2-7, with 9 nucleotides matching TRBD1. The CDR3 consists of 15 residues. The V segment lost 1 base and the J segment 2 bases; nucleotides outside the gene matches: 3. Germline lookup yields CDR1 LGHNA and CDR2 YNFKEQ. Here the CDR3 reads CASSQGGTGTYEQYF. The CDR3 nucleotides read TGTGCCAGCAGCCAAGGGGGGACAGGGACCTACGAGCAGTACTTC.

J is TRBJ1-2 and V is TRBV9; TRBD1 matches at 8 bases. V was pared by 4 bases and J by 7 bases, with 12 bases of the junction left unmatched. Germline CDR1 is SGDLS and CDR2 is YYNGEE. The CDR3 covers 15 residues. Written as DNA, the CDR3 is TGTGCCAGCAGCTTTGCGGACAGGGAGATTGGTGGCTACACCTTC. It encodes CASSFADREIGGYTF.

This sequence joins TRBV10-3 and TRBJ2-5; TRBD1 might be the D (5 bases). This CDR3 has 14 residues. The germline V and J ends were trimmed by 3 bases and 1 base, with 9 bases remaining between them. Germline V CDR1 and CDR2: ENHRY, SYGVKD. This CDR3 is CAISDQGIQETQYF. DNA of the CDR3: TGTGCCATCAGTGACCAGGGCATCCAAGAGACCCAGTACTTC.

Details on this clone: Mismatch with germline at one junction end may stem from a read error. The rearrangement uses TRBV11-2 and TRBJ2-7; maybe TRBD1 (6 bases). Germline loops: CDR1 SGHAT, CDR2 FQNNGV. The CDR3 is 12 amino acids. The CDR3 DNA is TGTGCCAGCAGCCAGCTCGCGACAGGATGGAACTTC. Its protein product is CASSQLATGWNF.

The J gene is TRBJ2-2, the V gene TRBV6-4; tentatively, D is TRBD2 (6 bases). Looked up from germline, CDR1 is MRHNA and CDR2 is SNTAGT. The CDR3 runs to 14 residues. V lost 2 bases to trimming and J lost 6 bases, with 10 bases between them. As DNA, the CDR3 is TGTGCCAGCAGTGACCAGTGGGGGGCCGGGGAGCTGTTTTTT. Translating gives CASSDQWGAGELFF.

This chain uses TRBV10-1 with TRBJ2-4, with D possibly matching TRBD2 (5 bases). The germline V and J ends were trimmed by 0 bases and 7 bases, with 10 bases remaining between them. Per the germline V gene, CDR1 is WNHNN and CDR2 is SYGVQD (reference sequence). This CDR3 spans 14 amino acids. This CDR3 is CASSESRAVNIQYF. The DNA for the CDR3 is TGCGCCAGCAGTGAGTCGAGGGCGGTGAACATTCAGTACTTC.

The chain joins TRBV9 to TRBJ1-3; 7 nucleotides align to TRBD1. V shed 4 bases, J shed 4 bases, and the junction held 5 bases outside the gene matches. The CDR3 has 14 residues. Germline CDR1 reads SGDLS; CDR2 reads YYNGEE. CDR3 loop: CASSPADRGNTIYF. CDR3 DNA sequence: TGTGCCAGCAGCCCAGCGGACAGGGGAAACACCATATATTTT.

The CDR3 sequence: CAWTRRGLAGISEQFF. The CDR3 DNA follows: TGTGCCTGGACCCGACGGGGACTAGCGGGAATAAGTGAGCAGTTCTTC. V usage is TRBV30 and J usage is TRBJ2-1, with 13 bases fitting TRBD2. CDR3 size: 16 residues. The J segment lost 9 bases and the V segment lost 4 bases, leaving 12 bases of the junction unmatched. From germline, CDR1 is GTSNPN and CDR2 SVGIG (reference sequence). Supplemented by reference TRBV30 and TRBJ2-1, the full variable domain reads SQTIHQWPATLVQPVGSPLSLECTVEGTSNPNLYWYRQAAGRGLQLLFYSVGIGQISSEVPQNLSASRPQDRQFILSSKKLLLSDSGFYLCAWTRRGLAGISEQFFGPGTRLTVL.

As regards this clone: Additional DNA sequences in this sample encode the identical CDR3. This chain links TRBV6-5 with TRBJ1-2; tentative D call: TRBD1 (6 bases). This CDR3 spans 13 amino acids. Deletions cut 2 bases from V and 4 bases from J, with 8 bases between. The germline V gene has CDR1 MNHEY and CDR2 SVGAGI. The CDR3, as DNA: TGTGCCAGCAGTTACCGAGGGGGCTATGGCTACACCTTC. This encodes CASSYRGGYGYTF.

This clone was picked up a small number of times. The chain combines TRBV4-1 with TRBJ1-2, with TRBD1 as a possible D gene (6 bases). This CDR3 spans 17 amino acids. The germline V gene encodes CDR1 MGHRA and CDR2 YSYEKL. V lost 4 bases and J lost 0, with 18 bases in between. The CDR3 bases are TGCGCCAGCAGCCTGCGACAGGACTTCATCCCTAACTATGGCTACACCTTC. Protein product: CASSLRQDFIPNYGYTF.

The gene calls are TRBV7-9 and TRBJ2-7; possibly TRBD1 for D (5 bases). The germline V and J ends were trimmed by 5 bases and 7 bases, with 15 bases remaining between them. Germline CDR1 reads SEHNR; CDR2 reads FQNEAQ (reference sequence). The CDR3 has 13 amino acids. Here the CDR3 DNA reads TGTGCCAGCAGCCCAGGACCCAGGGTTGAGCAGTACTTC. This gives the protein CASSPGPRVEQYF. The full variable domain, rest sourced from reference TRBV7-9 and TRBJ2-7, is DTGVSQNPRHKITKRGQNVTFRCDPISEHNRLYWYRQTLGQGPEFLTYFQNEAQLEKSRLLSDRFSAERPKGSFSTLEIQRTEQGDSAMYLCASSPGPRVEQYFGPGTRLTVT.

The chain couples TRBV2 to TRBJ1-3; D is ambiguous. CDR3 length: 18 amino acids. Between the trimmed V and J ends, which lost 0 bases and 0 bases, there was a span of 15 bases. Germline loops: CDR1 SNHLY, CDR2 FYNNEI. This CDR3 reads CASSEAWAGPYSGNTIYF. CDR3 DNA: TGTGCCAGCAGTGAAGCGTGGGCAGGCCCTTACTCTGGAAACACCATATATTTT. Full variable domain (outside the CDR3, taken from reference TRBV2 and TRBJ1-3): EPEVTQTPSHQVTQMGQEVILRCVPISNHLYFYWYRQILGQKVEFLVSFYNNEISEKSEIFDDQFSVERPDGSNFTLKIRSTKLEDSAMYFCASSEAWAGPYSGNTIYFGEGSWLTVV.

V and J are TRBV5-1 and TRBJ2-3; weak D call: TRBD1 (5 bases). There are 16 residues in the CDR3. V lost 2 bases to trimming and J lost 0 bases, with 13 bases between them. CDR1 and CDR2 (germline): SGHRS, YFSETQ. The CDR3 bases are TGCGCCAGCAGCTTACGGACACCCACTAGCACAGATACGCAGTATTTT. It codes for CASSLRTPTSTDTQYF.

J is TRBJ1-5 and V is TRBV6-4; no definite D call. V was shortened by 4 bases and J by 7 bases, with 11 bases between the two germline ends. Germline assignment: CDR1 MRHNA and CDR2 SNTAGT. The CDR3 spans 13 residues. The CDR3 nucleotides are TGTGCCAGCAGTGGTGAAACCGGGCAGCCCCAGCATTTT. This translates into CASSGETGQPQHF.

CDR3 in amino acids: CASSTADRTYNYGYTF. CDR3 coding DNA: TGTGCCAGTAGTACCGCGGACAGGACTTATAACTATGGCTACACCTTC. J is TRBJ1-2 and V is TRBV19; 7 positions agree with TRBD1. The CDR3 has 16 residues. CDR1 and CDR2 (germline): LNHDA, SQIVND (reference sequence). Trimming at V came to 4 bases and at J to 1 base, leaving 9 bases not matched to a gene.